The following is a T cell receptor beta chain sequence with its context. CDR1 is SEHNR, CDR2 FQNEAQ, per germline (reference sequence). The V end lost 7 bases, the J end lost 5 bases, and 15 bases lay between the germline ends. This CDR3 spans 13 amino acids. The sample is drawn from a study of T cell repertoires in cytomegalovirus infection. TCRdb reprocessed the reads via MiXCR and lists one record per CDR3 protein. The repertoire consists of hundreds of thousands of distinct CDR3 sequences, with around 32% occurring once and the leading ten covering roughly 13%. The sequence derives from a human donor in good health (CMV status not recorded). Some clones in this sample may be carry-over from other donors' samples. The rearrangement links TRBV7-9 to TRBJ2-7, with a weak D call TRBD1 (6 bases). The sequenced sample consisted of PBMCs. CDR3 amino acids: CASNRRGTHEQYF. CDR3 DNA sequence: TGTGCCAGCAACCGCAGGGGTACCCACGAGCAGTACTTC.